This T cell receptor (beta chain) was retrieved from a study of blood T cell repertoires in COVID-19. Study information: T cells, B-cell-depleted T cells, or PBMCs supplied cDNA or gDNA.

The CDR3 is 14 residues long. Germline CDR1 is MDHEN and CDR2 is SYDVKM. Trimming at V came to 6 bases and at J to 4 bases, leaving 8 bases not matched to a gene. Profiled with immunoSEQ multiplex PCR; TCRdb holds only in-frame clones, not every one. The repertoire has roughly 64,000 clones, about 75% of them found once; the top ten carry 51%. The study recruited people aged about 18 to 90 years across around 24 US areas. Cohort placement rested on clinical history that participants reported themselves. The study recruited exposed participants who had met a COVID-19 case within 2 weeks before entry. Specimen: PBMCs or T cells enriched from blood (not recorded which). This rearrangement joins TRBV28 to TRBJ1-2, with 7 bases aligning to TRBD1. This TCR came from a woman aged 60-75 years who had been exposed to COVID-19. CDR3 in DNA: TGTGCCAGCAGGGGGGTTAGGGACAGCTATGGCTACACCTTC. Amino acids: CASRGVRDSYGYTF.